The rows below give T cell receptor beta chains drawn from one sample of a study of CD4 T cells in relation to SARS-CoV-2 and coronaviruses. Clones were read by immunoSEQ multiplex PCR, and TCRdb kept only the in-frame ones, dropping some. There are around 69,000 clones in the sample; about 94% occur only once, and roughly 0.14% lies in the top ten. The material sequenced was naive CD4+ T cells from PBMCs. The receptors stem from a human donor in good health. CDR3s include the opening cysteine and the closing phenylalanine or tryptophan. The D gene is left open where the match is weak. Rows give clone size only sometimes, using once, few, many, or a class for an expanded clone.

>TRBJ2-1|TRBD2|TRBV7-9|NA
CASSQGLADYNEQFF
TGTGCCAGCAGCCAGGGACTAGCGGACTACAATGAGCAGTTCTTC
>TRBJ1-2|TRBD1|TRBV7-2|NA
CASSLLGTGTAYGYTF
TGTGCCAGCAGCCTGTTGGGCACCGGGACAGCTTATGGCTACACCTTC
>TRBJ2-7|NA|TRBV7-9|NA
CASSRDGVTYEQYF
TGTGCCAGCAGCCGGGACGGGGTAACCTACGAGCAGTACTTC
>TRBJ1-1|NA|TRBV27|NA
CASSLRQGLNTEAFF
TGTGCCAGCAGTTTAAGGCAAGGATTGAACACTGAAGCTTTCTTT
>TRBJ2-1|NA|TRBV6-5|NA
CASSYSAVTNEQFF
TGTGCCAGCAGTTACTCGGCAGTGACCAATGAGCAGTTCTTC
>TRBJ2-5|TRBD1|TRBV5-1|NA
CASRTGDLQETQYF
TGCGCCAGCAGGACAGGGGACCTCCAAGAGACCCAGTACTTC
>TRBJ1-1|TRBD1|TRBV6-5|NA
CASSKTGGTEAFF
TGTGCCAGCAGTAAAACAGGGGGCACTGAAGCTTTCTTT
>TRBJ2-7|NA|TRBV27|once
CASSPAGIRSSYEQYF
TGTGCCAGCAGTCCCGCGGGCATTAGGAGCTCCTACGAGCAGTACTTC
>TRBJ2-7|TRBD1|TRBV7-2|NA
CASSSTGGLEQYF
TGTGCCAGCAGCAGTACAGGGGGGCTAGAGCAGTACTTC
>TRBJ2-1|TRBD2|TRBV28|NA
CASSPSWGAGADNEQFF
TGTGCCAGCAGTCCCTCGTGGGGAGCGGGAGCGGACAATGAGCAGTTCTTC
>TRBJ1-2|NA|TRBV6-5|NA
CAIPGAATNYGYTF
TGTGCCATCCCTGGGGCAGCCACTAACTATGGCTACACCTTC
>TRBJ1-5|TRBD1|TRBV5-1|NA
CASSMTGNQPQHF
TGCGCCAGCAGTATGACAGGGAATCAGCCCCAGCATTTT
>TRBJ1-5|NA|TRBV2|NA
CASRSRPQHF
TGTGCCAGCAGAAGTCGGCCCCAGCATTTT
>TRBJ2-7|TRBD1|TRBV30|NA
CAWQYKPGQSSYEQYF
TGTGCCTGGCAGTACAAACCGGGACAGAGCTCCTACGAGCAGTACTTC
>TRBJ2-7|NA|TRBV10-3|NA
CAIRTEENYEQYF
TGTGCCATCAGGACCGAGGAGAACTACGAGCAGTACTTC
>TRBJ1-3|TRBD1|TRBV15|NA
CATSARDRWSIALGNTIYF
TGTGCCACCAGCGCCCGGGACAGGTGGAGTATTGCTCTGGGAAACACCATATATTTT
>TRBJ1-3|TRBD1|TRBV5-1|NA
CASSLSGQGQGNTIYF
TGCGCCAGCAGCTTGTCGGGACAGGGTCAAGGAAACACCATATATTTT
>TRBJ2-5|TRBD2|TRBV15|NA
CATSREGRGTSGTQETQYF
TGTGCCACCAGCAGAGAGGGACGGGGGACTAGCGGGACCCAAGAGACCCAGTACTTC
>TRBJ1-5|NA|TRBV28|NA
CASSYGINQPQHF
TGTGCCAGCAGTTACGGGATAAATCAGCCCCAGCATTTT
>TRBJ2-1|NA|TRBV4-2|NA
CASSQDSGTNNEQFF
TGTGCCAGCAGCCAAGATTCCGGGACCAACAATGAGCAGTTCTTC
>TRBJ2-7|TRBD2|TRBV5-1|NA
CASSLGHLGGQTGTRGNEQYF
TGCGCCAGCAGCTTGGGGCACTTGGGGGGACAAACCGGGACTAGAGGAAACGAGCAGTACTTC
>TRBJ1-5|TRBD1|TRBV4-1|NA
CASSQGWTGRSQPQHF
TGCGCCAGCAGCCAAGGATGGACAGGGAGGTCTCAGCCCCAGCATTTT
>TRBJ1-5|NA|TRBV4-1|NA
CASSQVSVRDSNQPQHF
TGCGCCAGCAGCCAAGTGTCCGTCAGGGATAGCAATCAGCCCCAGCATTTT
>TRBJ1-5|NA|TRBV28|NA
CASAYPGGNQPQHF
TGTGCCAGCGCATACCCGGGGGGCAATCAGCCCCAGCATTTT
>TRBJ1-2|NA|TRBV28|NA
CASSLVGVPGYGYTF
TGTGCCAGCAGTTTAGTGGGGGTGCCGGGCTATGGCTACACCTTC
>TRBJ2-2|NA|TRBV19|NA
CASSIGTLPNTGELFF
TGTGCCAGTAGTATTGGGACACTCCCCAACACCGGGGAGCTGTTTTTT
>TRBJ1-4|NA|TRBV2|NA
CASSVRKENEKLFF
TGTGCCAGCAGTGTCAGAAAGGAAAATGAAAAACTGTTTTTT
>TRBJ2-1|NA|TRBV9|NA
CASSVTGTTFEQFF
TGTGCCAGCAGCGTAACAGGGACAACATTTGAGCAGTTCTTC
>TRBJ1-6|TRBD1|TRBV5-5|NA
CASSLSGTEDSPLHF
TGTGCCAGCAGTCTGTCCGGGACAGAGGATTCACCCCTCCACTTT
>TRBJ1-5|NA|TRBV19|NA
CASSIGAWGSNQPQHF
TGTGCCAGTAGTATCGGAGCTTGGGGTAGCAATCAGCCCCAGCATTTT
>TRBJ2-7|NA|TRBV2|NA
CASSEWGYEQYF
TGTGCCAGCAGTGAGTGGGGCTACGAGCAGTACTTC
>TRBJ1-6|NA|TRBV13|NA
CASSARDGRNNSPLHF
TGTGCCAGCAGCGCCCGGGACGGAAGGAATAATTCACCCCTCCACTTT
>TRBJ1-1|NA|TRBV24-1|NA
CATDRGQNTEAFF
TGTGCCACCGATCGGGGACAAAACACTGAAGCTTTCTTT
>TRBJ2-7|NA|TRBV6-1|NA
CASSEAGPYEQYF
TGTGCCAGCAGTGAGGCGGGACCCTACGAGCAGTACTTC
>TRBJ1-4|TRBD1|TRBV5-1|once
CASSARTGGNEKLFF
TGCGCCAGCAGCGCCCGGACAGGGGGGAATGAAAAACTGTTTTTT
>TRBJ2-5|TRBD2|TRBV7-8|NA
CASSLARGLTSGAGETQYF
TGTGCCAGCAGCTTAGCGCGGGGTTTAACTAGCGGGGCGGGAGAGACCCAGTACTTC
>TRBJ2-5|TRBD2|TRBV4-1|NA
CASSQGPTLAGRETQYF
TGCGCCAGCAGCCAAGGCCCTACCCTAGCGGGGCGAGAGACCCAGTACTTC